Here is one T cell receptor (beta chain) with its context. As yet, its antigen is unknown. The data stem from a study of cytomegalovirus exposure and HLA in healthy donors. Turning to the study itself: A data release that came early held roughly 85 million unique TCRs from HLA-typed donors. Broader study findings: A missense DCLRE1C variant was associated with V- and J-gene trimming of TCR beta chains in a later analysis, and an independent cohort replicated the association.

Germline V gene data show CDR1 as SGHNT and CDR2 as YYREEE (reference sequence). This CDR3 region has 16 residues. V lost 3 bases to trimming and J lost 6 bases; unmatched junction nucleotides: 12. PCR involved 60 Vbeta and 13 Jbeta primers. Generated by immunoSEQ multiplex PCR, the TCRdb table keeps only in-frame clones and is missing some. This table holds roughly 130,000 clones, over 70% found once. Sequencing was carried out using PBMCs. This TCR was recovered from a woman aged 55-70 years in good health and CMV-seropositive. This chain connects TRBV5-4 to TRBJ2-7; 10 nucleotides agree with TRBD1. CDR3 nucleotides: TGTGCCAGCAGCTACTCCGGGACAGGGGTACCGAGCGAGCAGTACTTC. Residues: CASSYSGTGVPSEQYF.